Following are 27 T cell receptor beta chains from one sample sequenced in a study of T-cell reconstitution after alpha-beta-depleted transplantation in children (dated by TCRdb to about 2016). The sample's treatment or condition label, in plain terms: allogeneic hematopoietic cell transplantation with graft depleted of TCRalphabeta T cells and CD19 B cells. Library method: PCR. Sequencer: Illumina HiSeq 2500. Molecular barcoding was employed in the preparation of TCR libraries, with unique molecular identifiers being used to normalize TCRbeta repertoire quantification. TCRdb cleaned the public reads at Q25 with fastp, built clones with MiXCR and kept in-frame beta chains. When rows share a CDR3 protein, they turn into one entry using the most common DNA and genes. The sample records more than 300,000 distinct CDR3 sequences, around 15% of which are singletons. About 41% of the sample is in the top ten clones.

The sample was PBMCs, mostly from graft donor cells, taken 360 days after TCRalphabeta/CD19-depleted stem cell transplant. These receptors originate from a male patient between 2 and 10 years old who had a stem cell transplant for acute lymphoblastic leukemia, so the T cells may come from the graft donor.

This clonotype was observed a handful of times. The rearrangement links TRBV12-3 or TRBV12-4 to TRBJ2-7, with D unresolved. The CDR3 spans 13 residues. V was cut by 5 bases and J by 2 bases, with 10 bases left in between. In DNA, the CDR3 is TGTGCCAGCAGTCAACTGAAGGCCTACGAGCAGTACTTC. Amino acid sequence: CASSQLKAYEQYF.

This clonotype occurred a few times. This rearrangement joins TRBV2 to TRBJ2-6; D is undetermined. Germline assignment: CDR1 SNHLY and CDR2 FYNNEI. V was trimmed by 4 bases and J by 4 bases, leaving 8 bases between them. The CDR3 contains 14 residues. CDR3: CASSVFTGANVLTF. The CDR3, as DNA: TGTGCCAGCAGTGTCTTCACCGGGGCCAACGTCCTGACTTTC.

The gene calls are TRBV27 and TRBJ2-7; no clear D gene. V shed 9 bases and J shed 2 bases, with 11 bases lying between them. Looked up from germline, CDR1 is MNHEY and CDR2 is SMNVEV (reference sequence). The CDR3 runs to 12 residues. The CDR3 sequence is CASGRIPYEQYF. The CDR3 bases are TGTGCCAGTGGCCGCATCCCCTACGAGCAGTACTTC.

In DNA form, the CDR3 reads TGTGCCAGCAGCTCAACGGGGGTTCGATATGGCTACACCTTC. It encodes CASSSTGVRYGYTF. This chain joins TRBV12-3 or TRBV12-4 and TRBJ1-2; D is perhaps TRBD1 (5 bases). This CDR3 is built from 14 residues. Trimming left V 6 bases short and J 5 bases short, with 16 bases between.

This clonotype was observed a few times. The J gene is TRBJ1-2, the V gene TRBV9; D gene ambiguous. The CDR3 consists of 12 residues. Deletions cut 0 bases from V and 8 bases from J, with 8 bases between. Germline V gene lookup returns CDR1 SGDLS and CDR2 YYNGEE. CDR3: CASSVVKGGYTF. The CDR3 nucleotides read TGTGCCAGCAGCGTAGTAAAAGGGGGCTACACCTTC. Supplemented by reference TRBV9 and TRBJ1-2, the full variable domain reads DSGVTQTPKHLITATGQRVTLRCSPRSGDLSVYWYQQSLDQGLQFLIQYYNGEERAKGNILERFSAQQFPDLHSELNLSSLELGDSALYFCASSVVKGGYTFGSGTRLTVV.

This clonotype was picked up a small number of times. The chain employs TRBV4-2 and TRBJ2-1, with 12 bases lining up with TRBD2. The CDR3 consists of 20 residues. The ends lost 0 bases at V and 5 bases at J; junction bases unmatched: 14. From germline, CDR1 is LGHNA and CDR2 YNFKEQ. The DNA of the CDR3 is TGTGCCAGCAGCCAAGATGTGGGACTAGCGGGCCTCGAACCTAACAATGAGCAGTTCTTC. Translated, it gives CASSQDVGLAGLEPNNEQFF.

The rearrangement joins TRBV5-1 to TRBJ2-1; 11 bases fit TRBD2. The CDR3 spans 18 residues. Looked up from germline, CDR1 is SGHRS and CDR2 is YFSETQ. After removal of 1 base from V and 5 bases from J, the junction contained 11 bases not matched to a gene. In DNA form, the CDR3 reads TGCGCCAGCAGCTTGAGCGGTGGGGGGACTAGCGGCCACAATGAGCAGTTCTTC. Translated: CASSLSGGGTSGHNEQFF.

This clonotype was seen repeatedly, ten times or more. The J gene is TRBJ2-7, the V gene TRBV25-1; the D is unclear. Per germline, CDR1 MGHDK and CDR2 SYGVNS. V was clipped by 2 bases and J by 3 bases, with 8 bases between them. The CDR3 loop spans 13 amino acids. The CDR3 DNA follows: TGTGCCAGCAGTGAACCCCTTAGCTACGAGCAGTACTTC. Its protein is CASSEPLSYEQYF.

V gene TRBV7-6 combines with J gene TRBJ1-4; unclear D gene. The CDR3 length is 13 residues. The germline CDR1 and CDR2 sequences are SGHVS and FNYEAQ. V was clipped by 5 bases and J by 10 bases, with 14 bases between them. In DNA form, the CDR3 reads TGTGCCAGCAGCCCGATCTCGGGCGGAAAACTGTTTTTT. Translated, it gives CASSPISGGKLFF.

The chain links TRBV21-1 to TRBJ2-1. TRBV21-1 is listed as a pseudogene. This CDR3 has 12 residues. CDR3 in amino acids: CASSKRGNEQFF. In DNA, the CDR3 is TGTGCCAGCAGCAAACGCGGCAATGAGCAGTTCTTC.

This clonotype was observed a few times. This chain connects TRBV11-1 to TRBJ2-3, with 10 positions matching TRBD2. Trimming cost V 2 bases and J 4 bases; bases outside gene matches: 3. The CDR3 has 15 residues. Per germline, CDR1 SGHAT and CDR2 FQDESV (reference sequence). The DNA of the CDR3 is TGTGCCAGCAGCTTATTACTAGCGGGGCCAGATACGCAGTATTTT. This translates into CASSLLLAGPDTQYF.

This clonotype was observed a single time. The chain is built from TRBV5-6 and TRBJ2-7; the match to TRBD1 covers 9 bases. The germline CDR1 and CDR2 sequences are SGHDT and YYEEEE. The V segment lost 7 bases and the J segment 2 bases; nucleotides outside the gene matches: 13. The CDR3 runs 16 residues. CDR3 in amino acids: CASGLGPRDRAYEQYF. The CDR3 nucleotides read TGTGCCAGCGGCCTCGGGCCCCGGGACAGGGCCTACGAGCAGTACTTC.

This clonotype has a count of ten or more. The V and J genes are TRBV5-1 and TRBJ1-1, with D possibly TRBD1 on 5 matching bases. This CDR3 comprises 14 residues. Per germline, CDR1 SGHRS and CDR2 YFSETQ. The V gene lost 1 base and the J gene lost 4 bases, with 11 bases spanning the gap. CDR3 region: CASSLIGESTEAFF. In nucleotides, the CDR3 is TGCGCCAGCAGCTTGATAGGGGAGAGCACTGAAGCTTTCTTT.

The gene calls are TRBV15 and TRBJ2-1; 9 positions match TRBD2. The CDR3 spans 17 residues. The germline CDR1 and CDR2 sequences are LNHNV and YYDKDF (reference sequence). Losses at the gene ends were 0 bases for V and 10 bases for J; bases not matched to a gene: 13. CDR3 nucleotide sequence: TGTGCCACCAGCAGAGATGGGATGATAGCGGGAGCCGAAGAGCAGTTCTTC. Protein product: CATSRDGMIAGAEEQFF.

This chain joins TRBV7-2 and TRBJ2-3; TRBD2 aligns across 12 bases. With V trimmed by 5 bases and J by 4 bases, 10 bases remained unmatched. The germline CDR1 and CDR2 sequences are SGHTA and FQGNSA. The CDR3 length is 17 residues. The CDR3 region is CASSPPSGRAMADTQYF. The CDR3 DNA is TGTGCCAGCAGCCCGCCTAGCGGGAGGGCCATGGCAGATACGCAGTATTTT.

This clonotype was observed a handful of times. The chain recombines TRBV4-1 with TRBJ2-7; TRBD2 aligns across 12 bases. There are 18 residues in the CDR3. The ends lost 0 bases at V and 1 base at J; junction bases unmatched: 7. Germline values: CDR1 MGHRA, CDR2 YSYEKL. The CDR3 nucleotides read TGCGCCAGCAGCCAAGATCCCCTAGCGGGAGGGTCTTCCTACGAGCAGTACTTC. It translates to CASSQDPLAGGSSYEQYF.

This clonotype was counted ten times or more. The chain combines TRBV12-3 or TRBV12-4 with TRBJ2-5; D may be TRBD1 (5 bases). V dropped 5 bases and J dropped 0 bases, with 13 bases sitting between them. The CDR3 runs 15 residues. The CDR3 region is CASSLQVPYQETQYF. As DNA, the CDR3 is TGTGCCAGCAGTCTACAGGTACCCTACCAAGAGACCCAGTACTTC.

This clonotype was counted at least ten times. The CDR3 loop is CSARDWTSGRGTGELFF. The CDR3 bases are TGCAGTGCTAGAGATTGGACTAGCGGGAGGGGCACCGGGGAGCTGTTTTTT. This chain links TRBV20-1 with TRBJ2-2; 15 bases line up with TRBD2. Germline assignment: CDR1 DFQATT and CDR2 SNEGSKA (reference sequence). The CDR3 is 17 residues long. The V gene end was trimmed by 0 bases and the J gene end by 4 bases; junction bases not matched to a gene: 3.

This clonotype was detected many times. An end of the junction differs from the germline gene, which may be a read error. The gene calls are TRBV7-7 and TRBJ2-1, with 11 bases aligning to TRBD2. Germline CDR1 SSHAT, CDR2 FNYEAQ (reference sequence). This CDR3 spans 18 amino acids. CDR3 residues: CASSSGLAGSLSYNEQFF. The CDR3 coding sequence is TGTGCTAGCAGCTCAGGACTAGCGGGTTCCCTCTCCTACAATGAGCAGTTCTTC.

There are a few counts of this clonotype. The genes are TRBV7-6 and TRBJ1-4, with D perhaps TRBD1 (5 bases). From germline, CDR1 is SGHVS and CDR2 FNYEAQ. The CDR3 length is 16 residues. V lost 1 base and J lost 2, with 11 bases in between. The CDR3 loop reads CASSLEAGLTNEKLFF. In DNA form, the CDR3 reads TGTGCCAGCAGCTTAGAGGCAGGGCTTACTAATGAAAAACTGTTTTTT.

The J gene is TRBJ1-4, the V gene TRBV5-1, with 7 bases matching TRBD1. The CDR3 totals 15 residues. V lost 0 bases and J lost 6; bases outside the gene matches: 5. Per the germline V gene, CDR1 is SGHRS and CDR2 is YFSETQ. CDR3 sequence (DNA): TGCGCCAGCAGCTTGGACGGGACAGCTTATGAAAAACTGTTTTTT. This encodes CASSLDGTAYEKLFF.

This clonotype was picked up many times. The gene calls are TRBV4-1 and TRBJ2-7; perhaps TRBD1 as D (5 bases). In germline, CDR1 is MGHRA, CDR2 YSYEKL. The CDR3 loop spans 15 amino acids. V lost 1 base and J 2 bases, leaving 12 bases between the germline ends. The DNA of the CDR3 is TGCGCCAGCAGCCAAGGGCAGGGCATTACCTACGAGCAGTACTTC. It is translated as CASSQGQGITYEQYF.

This chain joins TRBV12-3 or TRBV12-4 and TRBJ1-5; 8 bases are shared with TRBD1. Unmatched junction bases numbered 8, after V lost 6 bases and J lost 4 bases. The CDR3 covers 15 residues. This CDR3 reads CASRNTGGGNQPQHF. The CDR3 DNA reads as TGTGCCAGCAGAAATACAGGGGGAGGAAATCAGCCCCAGCATTTT.

This clonotype occurred many times. The chain combines TRBV20-1 with TRBJ2-3, with D maybe TRBD2 (5 bases). Germline-derived CDR1 and CDR2 are DFQATT and SNEGSKA (reference sequence). The CDR3 length is 16 residues. Trimming took 2 bases from V and 0 from J, leaving 15 bases between them. The CDR3 spells CSARPPSGPSTDTQYF. CDR3 coding DNA: TGCAGTGCTAGACCCCCGAGCGGACCAAGCACAGATACGCAGTATTTT.

This clonotype was seen many times. This chain uses TRBV7-9 with TRBJ1-3; 8 bases fit TRBD1. The CDR3 has 17 amino acids. Germline CDR1 SEHNR, CDR2 FQNEAQ (reference sequence). J lost 0 bases, V lost 5 bases, and 9 bases had no gene match. The CDR3 here is CASSRRDRTYSGNTIYF. CDR3 in DNA: TGTGCCAGCAGCCGGAGGGACAGGACCTACTCTGGAAACACCATATATTTT. Combining the CDR3 with reference TRBV7-9 and TRBJ1-3 gives the whole variable domain DTGVSQNPRHKITKRGQNVTFRCDPISEHNRLYWYRQTLGQGPEFLTYFQNEAQLEKSRLLSDRFSAERPKGSFSTLEIQRTEQGDSAMYLCASSRRDRTYSGNTIYFGEGSWLTVV.

The gene calls are TRBV6-5 and TRBJ1-6; D perhaps matches TRBD1 (5 bases). Germline CDR1 reads MNHEY; CDR2 reads SVGAGI. The CDR3 length is 17 residues. Trimming removed 4 bases at V and 9 bases at J, with 22 bases between. The CDR3 reads CASSWGQGGKIGSPLHF. The CDR3 DNA reads as TGTGCCAGCAGTTGGGGCCAGGGAGGGAAGATCGGTTCACCCCTCCACTTT.

There are many counts of this clonotype. The rearrangement uses TRBV7-2 and TRBJ1-2, with a weak D call TRBD1 (5 bases). The V gene's germline CDR1 is SGHTA and CDR2 FQGNSA. The V end was cut by 0 bases, the J end by 7 bases, with 21 bases between. The CDR3 spans 17 residues. The CDR3 nucleotides are TGTGCCAGCAGCTTAGCTGGCACCGGGACCGTGACATCTGGCTACACCTTC. It translates to CASSLAGTGTVTSGYTF.